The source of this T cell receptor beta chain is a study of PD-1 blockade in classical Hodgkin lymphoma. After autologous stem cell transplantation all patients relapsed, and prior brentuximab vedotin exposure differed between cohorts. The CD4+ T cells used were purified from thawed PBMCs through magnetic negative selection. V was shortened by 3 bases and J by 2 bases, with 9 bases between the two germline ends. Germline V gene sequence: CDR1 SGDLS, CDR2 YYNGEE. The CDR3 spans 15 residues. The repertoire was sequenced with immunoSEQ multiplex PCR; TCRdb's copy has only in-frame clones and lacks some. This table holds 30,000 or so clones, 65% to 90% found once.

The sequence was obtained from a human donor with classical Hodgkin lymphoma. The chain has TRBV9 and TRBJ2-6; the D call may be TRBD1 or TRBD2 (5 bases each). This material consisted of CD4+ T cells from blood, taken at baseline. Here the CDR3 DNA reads TGTGCCAGCAGCGCAGGGACCCCTGGGGCCAACGTCCTGACTTTC. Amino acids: CASSAGTPGANVLTF.